Below are 18 T cell receptor beta chains sequenced from a single sample in a study of T cells in tuberculosis. Time point defined: new active TB diagnosis, blood taken before or within 7 days of starting treatment. Sequencing used immunoSEQ multiplex PCR; TCRdb keeps in-frame clones, though not all of them. Found here are roughly 34,000 clones, 70% to 90% of them singletons; the top ten hold about 5.2%. This material consisted of PBMCs, taken at tuberculosis diagnosis. These receptors all stem from an adult with tuberculosis.

The J gene is TRBJ2-7, the V gene TRBV10-1; 9 bases are shared with TRBD1. V dropped 5 bases and J dropped 7; count of bases not matched to a gene: 12. Per germline, CDR1 WNHNN and CDR2 SYGVQD (reference sequence). There are 15 residues in the CDR3. The DNA of the CDR3 is TGCGCCAGCAGTCCCGGGGACAGGGAAGCCGCGGAGCAGTACTTC. Translated, it gives CASSPGDREAAEQYF.

This clone has more than one count but fewer than ten. In DNA, the CDR3 is TGCGCCAGCAGCCAAGATTGGGGGGATACGCCCCAGCATTTT. Amino acids: CASSQDWGDTPQHF. The genes are TRBV4-3 and TRBJ1-5; D is possibly TRBD1 (5 bases). Germline CDR1 and CDR2: LGHNA and YSLEER. The CDR3 has 14 amino acids. The V end lost 0 bases, the J end lost 9 bases, and 12 bases lay between the germline ends.

The V call is TRBV27, the J call TRBJ2-7, with 12 bases fitting TRBD2. The CDR3 sequence is 17 residues long. The germline V gene encodes CDR1 MNHEY and CDR2 SMNVEV (reference sequence). Trimming cost V 0 bases and J 6 bases; bases outside gene matches: 9. The CDR3 reads CASSLSPLLAGGGEQYF. As DNA, the CDR3 is TGTGCCAGCAGTTTATCCCCCTTACTAGCGGGAGGCGGCGAGCAGTACTTC.

The chain carries TRBV25-1 and TRBJ1-4, with TRBD1 matching 7 bases. This CDR3 is built from 14 residues. Germline CDR1 and CDR2: MGHDK and SYGVNS. The junction had 5 bases not matched to a gene; V was cut back by 3 bases and J by 7 bases. The CDR3 nucleotides are TGTGCCAGCAGTGATCCGGGACAGAGTGAAAAACTGTTTTTT. Encoded protein: CASSDPGQSEKLFF. The entire variable domain, with the rest obtained from reference TRBV25-1 and TRBJ1-4, is as follows: EADIYQTPRYLVIGTGKKITLECSQTMGHDKMYWYQQDPGMELHLIHYSYGVNSTEKGDLSSESTVSRIRTEHFPLTLESARPSHTSQYLCASSDPGQSEKLFFGSGTQLSVL.

The V call is TRBV27, the J call TRBJ1-2, with 7 bases that match TRBD1. This CDR3 has 18 residues. V shed 2 bases and J 7 bases; nucleotides not matched to a gene: 19. The V gene's germline CDR1 is MNHEY and CDR2 SMNVEV (reference sequence). CDR3 sequence: CASSLKPLGEGANSGYTF. The DNA of the CDR3 is TGTGCCAGCAGTTTAAAGCCCCTTGGTGAGGGGGCGAATAGTGGCTACACCTTC.

This clone was recorded only once. The gene calls are TRBV7-9 and TRBJ1-4; no firm D call. Germline V gives CDR1 SEHNR, CDR2 FQNEAQ (reference sequence). The length of the CDR3 is 13 residues. V lost 3 bases and J lost 6, with 8 bases in between. The CDR3 nucleotides read TGTGCCAGCAGCTTGTCTACCGATGAAAAACTGTTTTTT. Amino acids: CASSLSTDEKLFF.

The CDR3 region has the DNA TGTGCCAGCAGTTTCGGAGATCCCCGGCGAGATGGCTACACCTTC. Amino acids: CASSFGDPRRDGYTF. V is TRBV28 and J is TRBJ1-2; D is undetermined. CDR1 is MDHEN, CDR2 SYDVKM, per germline. The CDR3 loop spans 15 amino acids. Trimming took off 3 bases at V and 6 bases at J, with 17 bases between the two ends.

The chain joins TRBV7-9 to TRBJ2-2, with a weak D call TRBD1 (6 bases). This CDR3 has 16 residues. The germline V gene has CDR1 SEHNR and CDR2 FQNEAQ (reference sequence). V lost 1 base and J lost 8, with 17 bases in between. The CDR3 DNA reads as TGTGCCAGCAGCTTAGGCGATAAAGGGGGTACTGGGGAGCTGTTTTTT. It translates to CASSLGDKGGTGELFF. Together with reference TRBV7-9 and TRBJ2-2, the CDR3 gives the full variable domain: DTGVSQNPRHKITKRGQNVTFRCDPISEHNRLYWYRQTLGQGPEFLTYFQNEAQLEKSRLLSDRFSAERPKGSFSTLEIQRTEQGDSAMYLCASSLGDKGGTGELFFGEGSRLTVL.

The CDR3 region is CASSPGLLEFNEQFF. The CDR3 nucleotides read TGTGCCAGCAGTCCGGGACTACTCGAATTCAATGAGCAGTTCTTC. The V gene is TRBV28, the J gene TRBJ2-1; TRBD2 matches 7 bases. Germline assignment: CDR1 MDHEN and CDR2 SYDVKM. CDR3 length: 15 residues. J gave up 6 bases and V 5 bases, and 10 bases lay outside the gene matches. Full variable domain (rest looked up from reference TRBV28 and TRBJ2-1): DVKVTQSSRYLVKRTGEKVFLECVQDMDHENMFWYRQDPGLGLRLIYFSYDVKMKEKGDIPEGYSVSREKKERFSLILESASTNQTSMYLCASSPGLLEFNEQFFGPGTRLTVL.

The chain uses TRBV7-2 and TRBJ2-1; D is possibly TRBD2 (6 bases). Looked up from germline, CDR1 is SGHTA and CDR2 is FQGNSA. The CDR3 is 15 amino acids. Between the trimmed V and J ends, which lost 1 base and 4 bases, there was a span of 11 bases. For the CDR3, the DNA is TGTGCCAGCAGCTTAGTGGGGGGTCCATACAATGAGCAGTTCTTC. Its translation is CASSLVGGPYNEQFF. The variable domain in full, with the rest retrieved from reference TRBV7-2 and TRBJ2-1, is GAGVSQSPSNKVTEKGKDVELRCDPISGHTALYWYRQSLGQGLEFLIYFQGNSAPDKSGLPSDRFSAERTGGSVSTLTIQRTQQEDSAVYLCASSLVGGPYNEQFFGPGTRLTVL.

The rearrangement uses TRBV2 and TRBJ2-3, with TRBD2 as a possible D gene (5 bases). V was shortened by 7 bases and J by 11 bases, with 25 bases between the two germline ends. There are 15 residues in the CDR3. The germline gives CDR1 SNHLY, CDR2 FYNNEI. CDR3 sequence: CASTEGEGHGMLQYF. As DNA, the CDR3 is TGTGCCAGCACCGAGGGAGAAGGCCATGGTATGCTGCAGTATTTT.

The chain carries TRBV7-2 and TRBJ1-3; weak D call: TRBD1 (6 bases). V was trimmed by 4 bases and J by 2 bases, leaving 12 bases between them. Germline CDR1 and CDR2: SGHTA and FQGNSA. This CDR3 is built from 15 residues. CDR3 sequence: CASSSQGVAGNTIYF. In nucleotides, the CDR3 is TGTGCCAGCAGCTCACAGGGTGTAGCTGGAAACACCATATATTTT.

The chain links TRBV6-1 to TRBJ1-1; 7 bases agree with TRBD1. The ends lost 3 bases at V and 1 base at J; junction bases unmatched: 5. The CDR3 totals 15 residues. Germline CDR1 is MNHNS and CDR2 is SASEGT. CDR3 in DNA: TGTGCCAGCAGTGAGGCAGGGGGTTGGAACACTGAAGCTTTCTTT. This codes for CASSEAGGWNTEAFF.

The V call is TRBV19, the J call TRBJ2-5, with TRBD2 matching 14 bases. The CDR3 runs to 18 residues. V trimming: 5 bases; J trimming: 5 bases; junction bases outside the gene matches: 13. Germline CDR1 reads LNHDA; CDR2 reads SQIVND (reference sequence). The DNA for the CDR3 is TGTGCCAGTAGTTTCAAAACCGGGACTAGCGGGAGAGCTGAGACCCAGTACTTC. This sequence encodes CASSFKTGTSGRAETQYF.

CDR3 sequence (DNA): TGTGCCAGCAGTTATCTAAGCGGTGGGAGGGCCCAGTACTTC. Translating gives CASSYLSGGRAQYF. The chain couples TRBV6-5 to TRBJ2-5, with TRBD2 matching over 7 bases. CDR1 and CDR2 from the germline V gene are MNHEY and SVGAGI. The J segment lost 9 bases and the V segment lost 3 bases, leaving 10 bases of the junction unmatched. The CDR3 loop spans 14 amino acids.

V is TRBV7-2 and J is TRBJ1-2, with a possible D match to TRBD1 (6 bases). V lost 0 bases and J 7 bases, leaving 12 bases between the germline ends. The CDR3 covers 14 residues. CDR1 is SGHTA and CDR2 is FQGNSA in the germline V gene. The CDR3 DNA reads TGTGCCAGCAGCTTAGCCCACAGGGATGGTGGCTACACCTTC. As protein: CASSLAHRDGGYTF.

The chain links TRBV27 to TRBJ2-1; 10 bases align to TRBD2. J lost 1 base, V lost 5 bases, and 2 bases had no gene match. The CDR3 runs to 15 residues. Germline CDR1 reads MNHEY; CDR2 reads SMNVEV (reference sequence). Here the CDR3 reads CASSIAGGSYNEQFF. CDR3 nucleotide sequence: TGTGCCAGCAGTATAGCGGGAGGATCCTACAATGAGCAGTTCTTC.

The rearrangement uses TRBV30 and TRBJ1-1; D unclear. Germline-derived CDR1 and CDR2 are GTSNPN and SVGIG (reference sequence). The CDR3 contains 12 residues. Trimming took off 4 bases at V and 7 bases at J, with 13 bases between the two ends. CDR3 amino acids: CAWNLAGGEAFF. The CDR3 region has the DNA TGTGCCTGGAACCTGGCCGGCGGTGAAGCTTTCTTT.